The 26 T cell receptor beta chains in this list originate from one sample, sequenced in a study of cytomegalovirus exposure and HLA in healthy donors. PCR involved 60 Vbeta and 13 Jbeta primers. Sequencing used immunoSEQ multiplex PCR; TCRdb keeps in-frame clones, though not all of them. The table includes around 210,000 clones, around 80% detected once. The specimen was PBMCs. The receptors were gathered from a boy between 10 and 17 years old in good health and CMV-seronegative.

The rearrangement uses TRBV30 and TRBJ2-6, with 7 bases fitting TRBD1. The V gene end was trimmed by 1 base and the J gene end by 2 bases; junction bases not matched to a gene: 8. The CDR3 runs to 17 residues. Germline V gene lookup returns CDR1 GTSNPN and CDR2 SVGIG (reference sequence). The CDR3 DNA reads as TGTGCCTGGAGTGCTGATACCGGGACAGCTGGGGCCAACGTCCTGACTTTC. Protein: CAWSADTGTAGANVLTF.

This clone has only one observation. The chain has TRBV5-1 and TRBJ2-3; D is perhaps TRBD2 (5 bases). The germline gives CDR1 SGHRS, CDR2 YFSETQ. The V gene lost 1 base and the J gene lost 4 bases, with 13 bases spanning the gap. The CDR3 sequence is 15 residues long. The CDR3 region has the DNA TGCGCCAGCAGCTTGAATGTGAGGGCCCCAGATACGCAGTATTTT. Protein: CASSLNVRAPDTQYF.

This chain uses TRBV18 with TRBJ1-1; maybe TRBD1 (5 bases). The CDR3 spans 14 residues. Looked up from germline, CDR1 is KGHSH and CDR2 is LQKENI. V was clipped by 2 bases and J by 1 base, with 8 bases between them. The CDR3 DNA sequence: TGTGCCAGCTCACCAAGGGGTGGGAACACTGAAGCTTTCTTT. Its translation is CASSPRGGNTEAFF.

This chain joins TRBV10-3 and TRBJ1-4; the D is unclear. Germline V CDR1 and CDR2: ENHRY, SYGVKD. V was trimmed by 0 bases and J by 3 bases, leaving 14 bases between them. The CDR3 is 17 amino acids. The CDR3 sequence: CAISESRVGLPNEKLFF. In DNA, the CDR3 is TGTGCCATCAGTGAGTCACGGGTGGGTCTGCCTAATGAAAAACTGTTTTTT.

This clone was recorded only once. The chain couples TRBV9 to TRBJ1-1; TRBD1 matches 10 bases. The CDR3 runs 16 residues. The germline V gene has CDR1 SGDLS and CDR2 YYNGEE. V gave up 3 bases and J gave up 0 bases; unmatched junction bases: 5. The CDR3 DNA follows: TGTGCCAGCAGCGGACAGGGGGCGAATTTGAACACTGAAGCTTTCTTT. Translating it yields CASSGQGANLNTEAFF.

This clone was recorded a few times. V gene TRBV7-8 combines with J gene TRBJ2-1, with D unresolved. The CDR3 sequence is 16 residues long. Germline V gene sequence: CDR1 SGHVS, CDR2 FQNEAQ. V shed 5 bases and J shed 2 bases, with 16 bases lying between them. The CDR3 here is CASSPESRSPYNEQFF. The CDR3 nucleotides read TGTGCCAGCAGCCCTGAGTCTCGTAGCCCCTACAATGAGCAGTTCTTC. The variable domain in full, with the rest retrieved from reference TRBV7-8 and TRBJ2-1, is GAGVSQSPRYKVAKRGQDVALRCDPISGHVSLFWYQQALGQGPEFLTYFQNEAQLDKSGLPSDRFFAERPEGSVSTLKIQRTQQEDSAVYLCASSPESRSPYNEQFFGPGTRLTVL.

The chain recombines TRBV9 with TRBJ1-3; TRBD1 is a possible D gene (5 bases). Germline V gene sequence: CDR1 SGDLS, CDR2 YYNGEE. The V end was cut by 4 bases, the J end by 8 bases, with 22 bases between. CDR3 size: 16 residues. CDR3 sequence: CASSPRGRVGGDTIYF. The CDR3 DNA reads as TGTGCCAGCAGCCCGCGAGGCCGGGTTGGGGGGGACACCATATATTTT.

This chain uses TRBV11-3 with TRBJ2-2, with D unclear. V lost 3 bases and J 0 bases, leaving 11 bases between the germline ends. This CDR3 is 16 amino acids long. Germline values: CDR1 SGHNT, CDR2 YENEEA. The CDR3: CASSFVGTANTGELFF. CDR3 coding DNA: TGTGCCAGCAGCTTTGTCGGCACAGCGAACACCGGGGAGCTGTTTTTT.

In the case of this clone: One junction end does not reproduce the germline sequence, and a read error may be involved. The V gene is TRBV7-9, the J gene TRBJ2-1, with D unresolved. Germline V gives CDR1 SEHNR, CDR2 FQNEAQ (reference sequence). The CDR3 totals 12 residues. CDR3 loop: CSSSLSGNEQFF. Written as DNA, the CDR3 is TGTTCCAGCAGCTTATCCGGGAATGAGCAGTTCTTC.

The rearrangement links TRBV25-1 to TRBJ2-3, with TRBD2 matching 7 bases. With V trimmed by 0 bases and J by 0 bases, 9 bases remained unmatched. This CDR3 spans 18 amino acids. Germline-derived CDR1 and CDR2 are MGHDK and SYGVNS. Here the CDR3 DNA reads TGTGCCAGCAGTGAATACGGTCCTAGCGGCACTAGCACAGATACGCAGTATTTT. The encoded protein is CASSEYGPSGTSTDTQYF.

This chain joins TRBV15 and TRBJ2-7, with no clear D. This CDR3 comprises 14 residues. Trimming cost V 0 bases and J 2 bases, with 8 bases left between them. In germline, CDR1 is LNHNV, CDR2 YYDKDF (reference sequence). CDR3 loop: CATSRDVGPYEQYF. The CDR3, as DNA: TGTGCCACCAGCAGAGATGTGGGCCCCTACGAGCAGTACTTC.

The rearrangement links TRBV27 to TRBJ1-6; possible D gene TRBD1, 5 bases. The CDR3 consists of 15 residues. The V and J ends lost 5 bases and 7 bases respectively, with 15 bases between them. Germline assignment: CDR1 MNHEY and CDR2 SMNVEV (reference sequence). The CDR3 spells CASSRTFIQNSPLHF. CDR3 bases: TGTGCCAGCAGTAGGACATTCATCCAAAATTCACCCCTCCACTTT.

J is TRBJ1-6 and V is TRBV9; 10 bases agree with TRBD1. This CDR3 is built from 14 residues. Germline values: CDR1 SGDLS, CDR2 YYNGEE. V lost 3 bases, J lost 13 bases, and 7 bases stayed unmatched. This CDR3 is CASSARQGAAPLHF. The CDR3, as DNA: TGTGCCAGCAGCGCCCGACAGGGGGCCGCTCCCCTCCACTTT.

The rearrangement links TRBV19 to TRBJ1-1; TRBD1 aligns across 7 bases. CDR1 LNHDA and CDR2 SQIVND come from the germline V gene (reference sequence). The CDR3 extends over 14 amino acids. The V gene end was trimmed by 3 bases and the J gene end by 4 bases; junction bases not matched to a gene: 5. The CDR3 bases are TGTGCCAGTAGTATTCACAGGGGCGTCACTGAAGCTTTCTTT. This encodes CASSIHRGVTEAFF.

The chain uses TRBV6-1 and TRBJ1-2; the match to TRBD1 covers 9 bases. Looked up from germline, CDR1 is MNHNS and CDR2 is SASEGT. The CDR3 is 13 amino acids. Germline trimming cut 5 bases from V and 5 bases from J; bases unmatched to any gene: 3. The CDR3 loop reads CASSPTGGYGYTF. The DNA for the CDR3 is TGTGCCAGCAGTCCGACAGGGGGTTATGGCTACACCTTC.

The rearrangement uses TRBV18 and TRBJ2-1; TRBD2 matches 8 bases. This CDR3 spans 16 amino acids. Germline values: CDR1 KGHSH, CDR2 LQKENI. V lost 0 bases and J lost 5; bases outside the gene matches: 6. Here the CDR3 DNA reads TGTGCCAGCTCACCACCGGTACTAGCGGTCGACAATGAGCAGTTCTTC. Its protein product is CASSPPVLAVDNEQFF.

The genes are TRBV11-2 and TRBJ1-4; a weak D match, TRBD1 (6 bases). The germline CDR1 and CDR2 sequences are SGHAT and FQNNGV. V dropped 3 bases and J dropped 4 bases, with 9 bases sitting between them. This CDR3 comprises 14 residues. DNA for the CDR3: TGTGCCAGCAGCTTGGACAGCTTTAATGAAAAACTGTTTTTT. Encoded protein: CASSLDSFNEKLFF.

The CDR3 protein is CASSESISDWDTQYF. CDR3 DNA sequence: TGCGCCAGCAGTGAGTCGATCAGTGATTGGGATACGCAGTATTTT. The rearrangement links TRBV10-2 to TRBJ2-3, with D hard to call. Trimming removed 0 bases at V and 6 bases at J, with 13 bases between. Germline loops: CDR1 WSHSY, CDR2 SAAADI. This CDR3 comprises 15 residues.

J is TRBJ2-5 and V is TRBV7-3, with 7 bases aligning to TRBD2. J was trimmed by 4 bases and V by 1 base; bases with no gene match: 3. The CDR3 totals 14 residues. CDR1 is SGHTA, CDR2 FQGTGA, per germline. DNA for the CDR3: TGTGCCAGCAGCTTAATGGGGGAGGGAGAGACCCAGTACTTC. The encoded protein is CASSLMGEGETQYF.

The V call is TRBV2, the J call TRBJ2-7; 7 nucleotides line up with TRBD1. Unmatched junction bases numbered 6, after V lost 8 bases and J lost 2 bases. Germline CDR1 and CDR2: SNHLY and FYNNEI. CDR3 size: 13 residues. DNA for the CDR3: TGTGCCAGCGTGTGGGGACAGACCTACGAGCAGTACTTC. Translation gives CASVWGQTYEQYF.

This chain links TRBV27 with TRBJ1-2; TRBD1 matches 11 bases. J gave up 5 bases and V 5 bases, and 4 bases lay outside the gene matches. The CDR3 consists of 14 residues. The germline gives CDR1 MNHEY, CDR2 SMNVEV (reference sequence). CDR3 coding DNA: TGTGCCAGCAGTCCACGGGACAGGGGGTATGGCTACACCTTC. Residues: CASSPRDRGYGYTF.

The chain joins TRBV19 to TRBJ2-7; 9 nucleotides match TRBD2. This CDR3 has 15 amino acids. The germline gives CDR1 LNHDA, CDR2 SQIVND (reference sequence). Unmatched junction bases numbered 6, after V lost 5 bases and J lost 1 base. The CDR3 DNA sequence: TGTGCCAGTAGTTCCGATAGCGGGGGTTCCTACGAGCAGTACTTC. Translation gives CASSSDSGGSYEQYF. Together with reference TRBV19 and TRBJ2-7, the CDR3 gives the full variable domain: DGGITQSPKYLFRKEGQNVTLSCEQNLNHDAMYWYRQDPGQGLRLIYYSQIVNDFQKGDIAEGYSVSREKKESFPLTVTSAQKNPTAFYLCASSSDSGGSYEQYFGPGTRLTVT.

The chain combines TRBV7-6 with TRBJ1-1; 9 bases map to TRBD1. The CDR3 runs to 13 residues. Per the germline V gene, CDR1 is SGHVS and CDR2 is FNYEAQ. The V gene end was trimmed by 3 bases and the J gene end by 7 bases; junction bases not matched to a gene: 3. The CDR3, as DNA: TGTGCCAGCAGCTTGGGGACAGGGCTTGAAGCTTTCTTT. It specifies CASSLGTGLEAFF.

The rearrangement uses TRBV5-1 and TRBJ1-3; 8 bases align to TRBD1. Germline lookup yields CDR1 SGHRS and CDR2 YFSETQ. J lost 0 bases, V lost 0 bases, and 8 bases had no gene match. The CDR3 is 18 amino acids. CDR3 nucleotides: TGCGCCAGCAGCTTGGTTGGCCCGGGACAGGACTCTGGAAACACCATATATTTT. Translated: CASSLVGPGQDSGNTIYF. The entire variable domain, with the rest obtained from reference TRBV5-1 and TRBJ1-3, is as follows: KAGVTQTPRYLIKTRGQQVTLSCSPISGHRSVSWYQQTPGQGLQFLFEYFSETQRNKGNFPGRFSGRQFSNSRSEMNVSTLELGDSALYLCASSLVGPGQDSGNTIYFGEGSWLTVV.

J is TRBJ2-6 and V is TRBV7-9; TRBD1 matches 7 bases. In germline, CDR1 is SEHNR, CDR2 FQNEAQ (reference sequence). The CDR3 is 16 amino acids. Trimming took 5 bases from V and 0 from J; bases not matched to a gene: 4. Here the CDR3 DNA reads TGTGCCAGCAGCCAGGGACAGTTCTCTGGGGCCAACGTCCTGACTTTC. Amino acid sequence: CASSQGQFSGANVLTF.

In its sample, this clone was seen once. The chain links TRBV19 to TRBJ2-3; weak D call: TRBD2 (5 bases). CDR1 LNHDA and CDR2 SQIVND come from the germline V gene (reference sequence). V was clipped by 8 bases and J by 1 base, with 19 bases between them. This CDR3 spans 16 amino acids. The CDR3 DNA is TGTGCCAGTTCTACAGTGGACGAGAGGGGCACAGATACGCAGTATTTT. Its protein product is CASSTVDERGTDTQYF.